The clone carrying this T cell receptor beta chain was found many times. Regarding time point: newly diagnosed GD, antithyroid drugs for less than 3 months. PBMCs provided the RNA from which the TCR library was made. Assembly of TCR beta libraries relied on iRepertoire HTBI primers together with Arm-PCR of CDR3 regions. TCRdb used MiXCR to reprocess the multiplex PCR reads, holding one entry per CDR3 protein. The sample holds 450,000 to 700,000 distinct CDR3 sequences, less than 15% seen once. This sample was included in a study of regulatory T cells in long-lasting Graves disease. With V trimmed by 4 bases and J by 6 bases, 12 bases remained unmatched. The germline V gene encodes CDR1 SGHTS and CDR2 YDEGEE. The CDR3 extends over 16 amino acids. These data were likewise used in another study, on T cells in Graves' hyperthyroidism and ophthalmopathy.

The source of this sequence is a man between 25 and 39 years old with Graves disease. The starting material was peripheral blood mononuclear cells (PBMCs), obtained at new diagnosis, from a patient treated with antithyroid drugs. V usage is TRBV5-8 and J usage is TRBJ1-5, with 8 positions matching TRBD1. Written as DNA, the CDR3 is TGTGCCAGCAGCCGATCTCTCGGGACAGGCGGTCAGCCCCAGCATTTT. It encodes CASSRSLGTGGQPQHF.